This T cell receptor beta chain was captured by sequencing in a study of T cells in narcolepsy. Looking at the study overall: Donors had narcolepsy type 1 or type 2, or were healthy controls.

Libraries were prepared by immunoSEQ multiplex PCR; TCRdb keeps only in-frame clonotypes and omits some of them. The sample shows some 24,000 clones, 75% to 90% of them seen only once. Study-wide points: In some patient and control memory CD4+ samples, autoreactive clones were absent. Blood of same and different patients, but not healthy controls, reportedly held recurring autoreactive clonotypes. HCRT-specific and TRIB2-specific autoreactive clonotypes appeared among same-patient CSF and blood CD4+ clonotypes.

This clone has a single count. Its antigen is currently unknown. The CDR3 contains 16 residues. Trimming cost V 0 bases and J 7 bases, with 18 bases left between them. Germline lookup yields CDR1 LNHNV and CDR2 YYDKDF (reference sequence). This receptor was identified in a human donor with narcolepsy. The sequenced sample consisted of CD45RA- memory CD4+ T cells from PBMCs. The chain uses TRBV15 and TRBJ1-2; D might be TRBD1 (6 bases). As DNA, the CDR3 is TGTGCCACCAGCAGAGACAGGGATGGGGGCCGCCGTGGCTACACCTTC. Translation: CATSRDRDGGRRGYTF.